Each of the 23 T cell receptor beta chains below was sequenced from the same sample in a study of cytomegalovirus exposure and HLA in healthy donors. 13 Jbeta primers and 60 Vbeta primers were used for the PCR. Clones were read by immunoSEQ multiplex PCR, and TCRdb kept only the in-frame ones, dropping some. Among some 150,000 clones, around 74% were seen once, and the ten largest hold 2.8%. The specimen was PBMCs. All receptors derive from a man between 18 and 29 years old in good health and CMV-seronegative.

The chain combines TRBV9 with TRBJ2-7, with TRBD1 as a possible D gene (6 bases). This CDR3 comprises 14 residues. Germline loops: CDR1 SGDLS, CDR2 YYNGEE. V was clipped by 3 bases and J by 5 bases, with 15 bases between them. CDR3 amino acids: CASSARDTEDEQYF. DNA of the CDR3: TGTGCCAGCAGCGCCCGGGACACTGAGGACGAGCAGTACTTC. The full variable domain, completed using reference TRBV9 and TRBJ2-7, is DSGVTQTPKHLITATGQRVTLRCSPRSGDLSVYWYQQSLDQGLQFLIQYYNGEERAKGNILERFSAQQFPDLHSELNLSSLELGDSALYFCASSARDTEDEQYFGPGTRLTVT.

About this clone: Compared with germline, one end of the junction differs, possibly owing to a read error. CDR3 sequence: CASIPPIGQSGADRSSKNSQYF. CDR3 DNA sequence: TGTGCCAGCATACCCCCAATAGGCCAGAGTGGGGCAGACAGGTCGTCCAAAAACAGTCAGTACTTC. This rearrangement joins TRBV2 to TRBJ2-4, with a possible D match to TRBD1 (6 bases). CDR1 SNHLY and CDR2 FYNNEI come from the germline V gene. This CDR3 contains 22 residues.

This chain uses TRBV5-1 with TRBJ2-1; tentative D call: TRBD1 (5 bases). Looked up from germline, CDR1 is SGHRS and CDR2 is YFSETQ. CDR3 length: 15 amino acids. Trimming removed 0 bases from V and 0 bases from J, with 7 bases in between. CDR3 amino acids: CASSLGQSSYNEQFF. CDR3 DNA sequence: TGCGCCAGCAGCTTGGGACAGAGCTCCTACAATGAGCAGTTCTTC.

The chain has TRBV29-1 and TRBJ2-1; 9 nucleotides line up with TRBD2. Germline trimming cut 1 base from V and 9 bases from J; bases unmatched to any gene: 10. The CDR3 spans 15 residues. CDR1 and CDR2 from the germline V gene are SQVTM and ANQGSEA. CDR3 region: CSVEVGGGADGEQFF. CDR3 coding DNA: TGCAGCGTTGAAGTAGGCGGGGGGGCCGATGGTGAGCAGTTCTTC.

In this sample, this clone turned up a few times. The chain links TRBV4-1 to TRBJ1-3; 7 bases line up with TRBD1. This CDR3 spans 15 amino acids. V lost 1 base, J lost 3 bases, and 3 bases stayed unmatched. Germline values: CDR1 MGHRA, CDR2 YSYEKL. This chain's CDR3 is CASSQGNRGGNTIYF. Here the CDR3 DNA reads TGCGCCAGCAGCCAAGGGAACAGGGGTGGAAACACCATATATTTT.

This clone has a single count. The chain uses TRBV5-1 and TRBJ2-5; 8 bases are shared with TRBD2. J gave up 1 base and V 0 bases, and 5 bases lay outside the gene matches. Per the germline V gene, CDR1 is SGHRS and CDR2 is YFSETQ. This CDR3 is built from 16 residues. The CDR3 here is CASSLAPAGAQETQYF. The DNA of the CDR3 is TGCGCCAGCAGCTTGGCCCCAGCGGGGGCCCAAGAGACCCAGTACTTC.

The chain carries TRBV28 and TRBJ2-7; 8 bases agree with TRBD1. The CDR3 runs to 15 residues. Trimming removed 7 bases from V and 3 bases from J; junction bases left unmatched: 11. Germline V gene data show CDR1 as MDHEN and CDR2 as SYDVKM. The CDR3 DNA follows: TGTGCCAGCAATTCCGCAGCAGGGGGCGTCTACGAGCAGTACGTC. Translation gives CASNSAAGGVYEQYV.

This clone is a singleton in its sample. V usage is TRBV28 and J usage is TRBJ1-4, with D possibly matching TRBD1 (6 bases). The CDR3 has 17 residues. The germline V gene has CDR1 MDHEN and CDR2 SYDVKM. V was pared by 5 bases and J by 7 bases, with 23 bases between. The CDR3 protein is CASSPLGAAGEGEKLFF. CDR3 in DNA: TGTGCCAGCAGTCCACTCGGCGCGGCAGGGGAGGGTGAAAAACTGTTTTTT. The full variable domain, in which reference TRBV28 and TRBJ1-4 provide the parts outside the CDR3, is DVKVTQSSRYLVKRTGEKVFLECVQDMDHENMFWYRQDPGLGLRLIYFSYDVKMKEKGDIPEGYSVSREKKERFSLILESASTNQTSMYLCASSPLGAAGEGEKLFFGSGTQLSVL.

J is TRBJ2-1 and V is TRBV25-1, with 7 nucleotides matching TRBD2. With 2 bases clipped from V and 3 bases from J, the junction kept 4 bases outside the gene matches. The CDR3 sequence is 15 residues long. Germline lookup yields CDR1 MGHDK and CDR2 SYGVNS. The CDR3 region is CASSEQRDYYNEQFF. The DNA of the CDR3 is TGTGCCAGCAGTGAACAACGGGACTACTACAATGAGCAGTTCTTC. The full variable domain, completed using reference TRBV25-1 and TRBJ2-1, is EADIYQTPRYLVIGTGKKITLECSQTMGHDKMYWYQQDPGMELHLIHYSYGVNSTEKGDLSSESTVSRIRTEHFPLTLESARPSHTSQYLCASSEQRDYYNEQFFGPGTRLTVL.

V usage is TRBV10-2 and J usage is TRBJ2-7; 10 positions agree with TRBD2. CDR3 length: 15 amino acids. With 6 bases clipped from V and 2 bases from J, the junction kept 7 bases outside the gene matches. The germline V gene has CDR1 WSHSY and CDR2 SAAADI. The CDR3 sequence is CASRASGGYAYEQYV. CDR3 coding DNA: TGCGCCAGCAGAGCTAGCGGGGGCTACGCCTACGAGCAGTACGTC.

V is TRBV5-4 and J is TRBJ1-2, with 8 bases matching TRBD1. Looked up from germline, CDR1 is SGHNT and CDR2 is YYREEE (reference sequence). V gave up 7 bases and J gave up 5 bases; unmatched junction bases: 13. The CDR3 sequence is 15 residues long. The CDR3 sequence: CASESDRGRKYGYTF. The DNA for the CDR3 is TGTGCCAGCGAATCCGACAGGGGAAGAAAGTATGGCTACACCTTC.

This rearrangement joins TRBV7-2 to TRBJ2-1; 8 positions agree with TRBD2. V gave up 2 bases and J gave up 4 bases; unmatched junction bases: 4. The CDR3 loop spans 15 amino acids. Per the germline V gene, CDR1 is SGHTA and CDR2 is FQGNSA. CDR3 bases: TGTGCCAGCAGCTTAAGAGCGGGGGTTTACAATGAGCAGTTCTTC. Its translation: CASSLRAGVYNEQFF.

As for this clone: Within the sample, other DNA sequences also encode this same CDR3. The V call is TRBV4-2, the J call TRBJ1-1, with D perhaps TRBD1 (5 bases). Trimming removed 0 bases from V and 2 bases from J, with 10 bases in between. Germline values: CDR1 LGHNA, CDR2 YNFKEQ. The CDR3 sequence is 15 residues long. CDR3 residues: CASSQEGLPNTEAFF. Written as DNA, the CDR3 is TGTGCCAGCAGCCAAGAGGGACTTCCCAACACTGAAGCTTTCTTT.

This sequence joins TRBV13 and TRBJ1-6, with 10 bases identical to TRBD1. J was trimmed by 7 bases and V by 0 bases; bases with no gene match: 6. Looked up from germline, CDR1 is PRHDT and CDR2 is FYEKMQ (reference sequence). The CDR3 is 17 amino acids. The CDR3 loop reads CASSLGPRDRGNSPLHF. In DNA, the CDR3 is TGTGCCAGCAGCTTAGGACCTCGGGACAGGGGCAATTCACCCCTCCACTTT.

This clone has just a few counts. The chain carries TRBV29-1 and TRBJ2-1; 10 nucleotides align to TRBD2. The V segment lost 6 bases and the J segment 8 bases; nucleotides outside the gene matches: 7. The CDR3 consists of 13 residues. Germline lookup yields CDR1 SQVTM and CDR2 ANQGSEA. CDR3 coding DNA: TGCAGCGTCCCCGGGACTAGCGTCGATGAGCAGTTCTTC. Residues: CSVPGTSVDEQFF.

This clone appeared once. The CDR3 spells CASSLRRGEGFADTQYF. CDR3 bases: TGCGCCAGCAGCTTGAGGCGGGGGGAGGGGTTTGCAGATACGCAGTATTTT. The chain has TRBV5-1 and TRBJ2-3, with TRBD2 matching 8 bases. The V and J ends lost 1 base and 4 bases, in that order; junction bases with no gene match: 11. Germline-derived CDR1 and CDR2 are SGHRS and YFSETQ. The CDR3 loop spans 17 amino acids. Drawing the rest from reference TRBV5-1 and TRBJ2-3, the complete variable domain is KAGVTQTPRYLIKTRGQQVTLSCSPISGHRSVSWYQQTPGQGLQFLFEYFSETQRNKGNFPGRFSGRQFSNSRSEMNVSTLELGDSALYLCASSLRRGEGFADTQYFGPGTRLTVL.

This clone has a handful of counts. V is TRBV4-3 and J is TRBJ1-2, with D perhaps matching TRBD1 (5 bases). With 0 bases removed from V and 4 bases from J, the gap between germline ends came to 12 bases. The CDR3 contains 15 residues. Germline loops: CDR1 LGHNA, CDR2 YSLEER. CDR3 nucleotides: TGCGCCAGCAGCCAAGATACGGGGGACTCCTATGGCTACACCTTC. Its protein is CASSQDTGDSYGYTF.

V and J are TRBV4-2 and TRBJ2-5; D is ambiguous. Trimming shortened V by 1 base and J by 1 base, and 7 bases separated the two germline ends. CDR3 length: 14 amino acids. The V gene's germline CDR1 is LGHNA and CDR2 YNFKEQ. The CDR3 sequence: CASSQGRRQETQYF. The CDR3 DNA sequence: TGTGCCAGCAGCCAAGGGCGGCGCCAAGAGACCCAGTACTTC.

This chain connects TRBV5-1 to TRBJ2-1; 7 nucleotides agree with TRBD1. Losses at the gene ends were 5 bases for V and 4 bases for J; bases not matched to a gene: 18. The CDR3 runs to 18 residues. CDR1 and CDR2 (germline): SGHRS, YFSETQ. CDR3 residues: CASSPQGPRVTLYNEQFF. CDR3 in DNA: TGCGCCAGCAGTCCACAGGGGCCCCGGGTTACCTTATACAATGAGCAGTTCTTC.

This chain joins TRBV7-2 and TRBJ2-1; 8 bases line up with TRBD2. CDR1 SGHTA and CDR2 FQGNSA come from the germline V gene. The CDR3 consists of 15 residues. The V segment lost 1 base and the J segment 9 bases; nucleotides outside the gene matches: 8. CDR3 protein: CASSLVYAGGGEQFF. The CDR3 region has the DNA TGTGCCAGCAGCTTAGTGTATGCGGGGGGCGGTGAGCAGTTCTTC.

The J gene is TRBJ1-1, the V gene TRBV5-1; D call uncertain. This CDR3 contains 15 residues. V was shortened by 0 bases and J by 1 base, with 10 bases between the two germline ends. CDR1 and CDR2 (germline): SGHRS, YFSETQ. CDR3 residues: CASSLVMGENTEAFF. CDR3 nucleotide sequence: TGCGCCAGCAGCTTGGTCATGGGCGAGAACACTGAAGCTTTCTTT.

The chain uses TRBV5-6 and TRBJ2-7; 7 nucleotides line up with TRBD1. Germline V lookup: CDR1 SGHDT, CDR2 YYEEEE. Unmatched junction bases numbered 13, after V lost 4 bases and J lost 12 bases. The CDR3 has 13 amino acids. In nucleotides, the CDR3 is TGTGCCAGCAGCCCAGGGGGATCTGGGGGAATGTACGTC. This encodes CASSPGGSGGMYV.

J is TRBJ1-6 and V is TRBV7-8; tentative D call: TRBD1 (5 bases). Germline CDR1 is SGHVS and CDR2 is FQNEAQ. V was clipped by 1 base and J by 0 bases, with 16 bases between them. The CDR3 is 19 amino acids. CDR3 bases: TGTGCCAGCAGCTTAGAAAGGTGGGGGGTAAGCTCCTATAATTCACCCCTCCACTTT. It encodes CASSLERWGVSSYNSPLHF.